This T cell receptor beta chain was obtained from a study of OX40 agonist ivuxolimab in advanced cancers. Findings and limits, study-wide: Both CD4+ and CD8+ T cell populations in blood had undergone clonal expansion by week 6 at 0.1 to 3.0 mg/kg.

The V gene end was trimmed by 7 bases and the J gene end by 10 bases; junction bases not matched to a gene: 12. This CDR3 contains 14 residues. Germline CDR1 is SGHNT and CDR2 is YENEEA. Repertoires were generated with immunoSEQ multiplex PCR, while TCRdb's copy carries only in-frame clones and drops some. The sample lists some 69,000 clones, 90% occurring once. The sampling schedule covered blood at baseline, cycle 4 day 1, and cycle 7 day 1. Comment on this clone: Its antigen is not identified.

The starting material was CD4+ or CD8+ T cells sorted from blood, obtained in a trial of the OX40 agonist ivuxolimab. This chain links TRBV11-3 with TRBJ2-5, with TRBD2 identical over 10 bases. The origin of this receptor is an adult with an advanced solid tumor such as melanoma, head and neck, liver or kidney cancer. The CDR3 loop reads CASTQREGSEHQYF. CDR3 nucleotides: TGTGCCAGCACCCAGCGGGAGGGCTCCGAACACCAGTACTTC.